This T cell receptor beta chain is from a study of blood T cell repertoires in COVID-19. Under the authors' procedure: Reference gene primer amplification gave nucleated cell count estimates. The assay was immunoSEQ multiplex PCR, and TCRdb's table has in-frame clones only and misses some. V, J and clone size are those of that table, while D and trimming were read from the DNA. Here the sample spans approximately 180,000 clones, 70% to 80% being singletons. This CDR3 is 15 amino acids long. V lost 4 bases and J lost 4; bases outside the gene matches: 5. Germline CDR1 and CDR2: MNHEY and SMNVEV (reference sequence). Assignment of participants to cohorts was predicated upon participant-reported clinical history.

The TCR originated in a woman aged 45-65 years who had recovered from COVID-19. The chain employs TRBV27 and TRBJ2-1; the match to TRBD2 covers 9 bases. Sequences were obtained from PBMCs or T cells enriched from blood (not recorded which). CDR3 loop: CASSSGSGGYNEQFF. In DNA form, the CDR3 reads TGTGCCAGCAGTTCTGGTAGCGGGGGTTACAATGAGCAGTTCTTC.